This T cell receptor (beta chain) was identified during a study of a mutant IDH1 vaccine in newly diagnosed glioma. Study in general: Vaccination was launched 4-6 weeks after radiotherapy alone, or with temozolomide cycles. Study-wide points: Researchers report vaccine-induced immune responses in less than 95% of patients.

Time point meaning: week 47, end of study. Doses comprised 300 ug of mutant IDH1 20-mer peptide each, plus topical imiquimod. Each patient was administered eight vaccinations, scheduled in weeks 1, 3, 5, 7, 11, 15, 19 and 23. Newly diagnosed WHO grade 3 or 4 IDH1-mutant, ATRX-lost astrocytomas were identified in the donors. Points on this clone: What it binds is not known.

TCRdb's table, derived via immunoSEQ multiplex PCR, lists solely in-frame clones and lacks some. The sample includes about 36,000 clones, 75% seen only once; the top ten take roughly 10%. CDR3 length equals 15 residues. Germline loops: CDR1 SGHDT, CDR2 YYEEEE. V gave up 4 bases and J gave up 0 bases, with 12 bases separating them. The origin of this receptor is a man in his forties or fifties with glioma. The chain recombines TRBV5-6 with TRBJ2-3; D might be TRBD1 or TRBD2, each matching 5 bases. The sample was PBMCs, taken from a glioma patient whose treatment included an IDH1 peptide vaccine. DNA of the CDR3: TGTGCCAGCAGCCCCGGGACGTCTAGCACAGATACGCAGTATTTT. Translated: CASSPGTSSTDTQYF.